This T cell receptor (beta chain) was recovered during a study of cytomegalovirus exposure and HLA in healthy donors. Study as a whole: There were 65 million to 85 million unique TCRs (from HLA-typed donors) in an early data release. Findings of the study overall: The presence/absence work took it that sequencing depth was about the same across donors. Later work found most CMV-associated TCR beta chains apparently HLA-restricted.

Of note for this clone: What it recognizes is unknown. One end of the junction does not line up with germline, which may come from a read error.

PCR involved 60 Vbeta and 13 Jbeta primers. The table came from immunoSEQ multiplex PCR; TCRdb's copy has only in-frame clones and leaves some out. The data contain more than 110,000 clones, 75% to 80% of them singletons. The CDR3 sequence is 15 residues long. Germline assignment: CDR1 SEHNR and CDR2 FQNEAQ (reference sequence). This clonotype was sampled from a woman aged 45-60 years in good health and CMV-seronegative. The sample was PBMCs. The chain couples TRBV7-9 to TRBJ2-3; possibly TRBD1 for D (6 bases). The CDR3 loop is CASSLGAGGTDTQYF. CDR3 bases: TGTGCCAGCAGCTTAGGGGCTGGGGGCACCGATACGCAGTATTTT. Variable domain in full (rest from reference TRBV7-9 and TRBJ2-3): DTGVSQNPRHKITKRGQNVTFRCDPISEHNRLYWYRQTLGQGPEFLTYFQNEAQLEKSRLLSDRFSAERPKGSFSTLEIQRTEQGDSAMYLCASSLGAGGTDTQYFGPGTRLTVL.